Below, 29 T cell receptor beta chains from the same sample are listed, as sequenced in a study of T cells in Graves' hyperthyroidism and ophthalmopathy. RNA transcripts yielded amplified TCR beta CDR3 regions. The study used the HTBI primer set for a first-round RT-PCR of the TCR CDR3. TCRdb analysed the multiplex PCR reads with MiXCR anew, one entry per CDR3 protein. This sample carries 300,000 to 450,000 distinct CDR3 sequences, 20% to 25% of them seen once, and the ten largest clones take about 70%. Sequencing used blood. The source of these receptors is a man in his fifties or sixties with Graves' hyperthyroidism.

The rearrangement links TRBV20-1 to TRBJ2-7; D is unresolved. The germline V gene encodes CDR1 DFQATT and CDR2 SNEGSKA (reference sequence). This CDR3 is 13 amino acids long. V shed 1 base and J shed 11 bases, with 18 bases lying between them. CDR3 sequence reads: CSARAYNRAEEYF. The DNA for the CDR3 is TGCAGTGCTAGAGCCTACAATAGGGCTGAGGAGTACTTC.

This clonotype came up many times. The chain has TRBV2 and TRBJ1-1; weak D call: TRBD1 (6 bases). The CDR3 extends over 13 amino acids. Per germline, CDR1 SNHLY and CDR2 FYNNEI. V lost 10 bases to trimming and J lost 1 base, with 13 bases between them. The CDR3 spells CAIPDSSNTEAFF. The CDR3 DNA reads as TGTGCCATCCCGGACAGCTCGAACACTGAAGCTTTCTTT.

The chain is built from TRBV7-9 and TRBJ2-7; 7 nucleotides align to TRBD1. This CDR3 has 14 amino acids. CDR1 and CDR2 (germline): SEHNR, FQNEAQ (reference sequence). V shed 5 bases, J shed 2 bases, and the junction held 6 bases outside the gene matches. Written as DNA, the CDR3 is TGTGCCAGCAGCGACCGGGACAGACCCTACGAGCAGTACTTC. Amino acids: CASSDRDRPYEQYF. Using reference TRBV7-9 and TRBJ2-7 for the parts outside the CDR3, the full variable domain is DTGVSQNPRHKITKRGQNVTFRCDPISEHNRLYWYRQTLGQGPEFLTYFQNEAQLEKSRLLSDRFSAERPKGSFSTLEIQRTEQGDSAMYLCASSDRDRPYEQYFGPGTRLTVT.

The rearrangement links TRBV6-1 to TRBJ2-1, with 7 bases matching TRBD2. The V segment lost 8 bases and the J segment 1 base; nucleotides outside the gene matches: 11. This CDR3 region has 16 residues. In germline, CDR1 is MNHNS, CDR2 SASEGT. The CDR3 is CASGFSAGQSYNEQFF. The CDR3 DNA sequence: TGTGCCAGCGGGTTTTCAGCGGGGCAGTCCTACAATGAGCAGTTCTTC.

In this sample, this clonotype turned up a few times. The chain employs TRBV7-9 and TRBJ2-6; a weak D match, TRBD1 (7 bases). V was cut by 7 bases and J by 2 bases, with 15 bases left in between. Germline CDR1 and CDR2: SEHNR and FQNEAQ (reference sequence). CDR3 size: 16 residues. DNA of the CDR3: TGTGCCAGCACGGGGGCAGGGGGGCCTGGGGCCAACGTCCTGACTTTC. This gives the protein CASTGAGGPGANVLTF.

V usage is TRBV27 and J usage is TRBJ2-7; 9 bases are shared with TRBD1. The germline V gene encodes CDR1 MNHEY and CDR2 SMNVEV (reference sequence). V shed 4 bases, J shed 3 bases, and the junction held 4 bases outside the gene matches. The CDR3 has 14 residues. The CDR3 spells CASSWTGENYEQYF. CDR3 DNA: TGTGCCAGCAGTTGGACAGGGGAGAACTACGAGCAGTACTTC.

The genes are TRBV6-1 and TRBJ2-7, with D maybe TRBD1 (6 bases). This CDR3 is built from 15 residues. Germline V gene sequence: CDR1 MNHNS, CDR2 SASEGT. Trimming pared 1 base from V and 1 base from J, leaving 11 bases between. CDR3 nucleotides: TGTGCCAGCAGTGAAGGAGGGACATTATCCTACGAGCAGTACTTC. It encodes CASSEGGTLSYEQYF.

This chain connects TRBV3-1 to TRBJ2-7; TRBD1 agrees at 9 bases. V lost 8 bases and J lost 3; bases outside the gene matches: 5. The CDR3 is 13 amino acids. Per the germline V gene, CDR1 is LGHDT and CDR2 is YNNKEL (reference sequence). Here the CDR3 reads CASARDRDYEQYF. DNA for the CDR3: TGTGCCAGCGCCCGGGACAGGGACTACGAGCAGTACTTC.

This sequence joins TRBV28 and TRBJ2-5; 10 nucleotides match TRBD2. The CDR3 is 16 residues long. Germline CDR1 reads MDHEN; CDR2 reads SYDVKM. The V and J ends lost 2 bases and 4 bases, in that order; junction bases with no gene match: 7. The DNA of the CDR3 is TGTGCCAGCAGTTTACTAGCGGGAGAGACTCGAGAGACCCAGTACTTC. It specifies CASSLLAGETRETQYF.

Only a few counts were recorded for this clonotype. A junction end diverges from the germline sequence, so it may reflect a read error. This rearrangement joins TRBV14 to TRBJ2-3; D may be TRBD1 (5 bases). The CDR3 is 17 residues long. Germline V gene sequence: CDR1 SGHDN, CDR2 FVKESK. This chain's CDR3 is CASSQESGVRGTDTQYF. The DNA of the CDR3 is TGTGCCAGTAGCCAAGAAAGTGGCGTCAGGGGCACAGATACGCAGTATTTT.

The V call is TRBV5-6, the J call TRBJ2-7, with D unclear. Germline assignment: CDR1 SGHDT and CDR2 YYEEEE. The CDR3 contains 14 residues. V was shortened by 2 bases and J by 2 bases, with 11 bases between the two germline ends. The CDR3: CASSFLTQTYEQYF. CDR3 sequence (DNA): TGTGCCAGCAGCTTTTTGACACAGACCTACGAGCAGTACTTC.

The chain is built from TRBV28 and TRBJ1-5, with D unclear. The CDR3 is 13 residues long. V lost 7 bases, J lost 6 bases, and 13 bases lay in between. The germline gives CDR1 MDHEN, CDR2 SYDVKM. As DNA, the CDR3 is TGTGCCAGCAAGCCTCCGATGGGTCAGCCCCAGCATTTT. Its protein product is CASKPPMGQPQHF. The full variable domain, its missing parts supplied by reference TRBV28 and TRBJ1-5, is DVKVTQSSRYLVKRTGEKVFLECVQDMDHENMFWYRQDPGLGLRLIYFSYDVKMKEKGDIPEGYSVSREKKERFSLILESASTNQTSMYLCASKPPMGQPQHFGDGTRLSIL.

This rearrangement joins TRBV6-5 to TRBJ1-1; no firm D call. CDR1 and CDR2 from the germline V gene are MNHEY and SVGAGI. The CDR3 totals 15 residues. V lost 3 bases, J lost 3 bases, and 14 bases lay in between. The CDR3 region is CASSYSTVMDTEAFF. CDR3 bases: TGTGCCAGCAGTTATTCTACGGTCATGGACACTGAAGCTTTCTTT.

In regard to this clonotype: A junction end diverges from the germline sequence, so it may reflect a read error. V usage is TRBV5-1 and J usage is TRBJ2-1, with a weak D call TRBD1 (7 bases). Germline CDR1 reads SGHRS; CDR2 reads YFSETQ. The CDR3 extends over 16 amino acids. The CDR3 is CASSGGQRVRWNEQSF. The CDR3 DNA reads as TGCGCCAGCAGCGGGGGACAGCGGGTGAGATGGAATGAGCAGTCCTTC.

The chain uses TRBV18 and TRBJ2-6; no firm D call. V was shortened by 2 bases and J by 4 bases, with 6 bases between the two germline ends. The germline V gene encodes CDR1 KGHSH and CDR2 LQKENI. The CDR3 extends over 14 amino acids. The CDR3 here is CASSPGPGANVLTF. The CDR3 nucleotides read TGTGCCAGCTCACCAGGCCCCGGGGCCAACGTCCTGACTTTC.

This clonotype was seen only a few times. The chain combines TRBV2 with TRBJ1-4; D call uncertain. The germline CDR1 and CDR2 sequences are SNHLY and FYNNEI. Between the trimmed V and J ends, which lost 4 bases and 3 bases, there was a span of 9 bases. The CDR3 loop spans 14 amino acids. The CDR3 region is CASSVVTANEKLFF. In DNA form, the CDR3 reads TGTGCCAGCAGTGTCGTAACTGCTAATGAAAAACTGTTTTTT.

This clonotype was seen a handful of times. The rearrangement uses TRBV9 and TRBJ2-1; 7 bases align to TRBD2. V dropped 4 bases and J dropped 10; count of bases not matched to a gene: 14. Germline V gives CDR1 SGDLS, CDR2 YYNGEE. This CDR3 has 15 amino acids. The CDR3 DNA follows: TGTGCCAGCAGCCCTTATTCTAGCGGAACCGGCGAGCAGTTCTTC. Amino acids: CASSPYSSGTGEQFF.

The V and J genes are TRBV12-3 or TRBV12-4 and TRBJ1-1; 10 bases map to TRBD1. The CDR3 has 16 amino acids. J gave up 5 bases and V 5 bases, and 11 bases lay outside the gene matches. Here the CDR3 DNA reads TGTGCCAGCAGTCCCCCGGGACAGGGGCTGCGTACTGAAGCTTTCTTT. Translated: CASSPPGQGLRTEAFF.

In nucleotides, the CDR3 is TGTGCCACCAGTGATGGGACTCAGCCCCAGCATTTT. Translating gives CATSDGTQPQHF. This rearrangement joins TRBV24-1 to TRBJ1-5, with D perhaps TRBD1 (5 bases). Trimming removed 3 bases at V and 6 bases at J, with 5 bases between. The CDR3 covers 12 residues. Germline V gene data show CDR1 as KGHDR and CDR2 as SFDVKD.

V usage is TRBV7-9 and J usage is TRBJ2-1; 8 positions agree with TRBD2. This CDR3 region has 15 residues. Per the germline V gene, CDR1 is SEHNR and CDR2 is FQNEAQ (reference sequence). The ends lost 5 bases at V and 15 bases at J; junction bases unmatched: 18. CDR3 DNA sequence: TGTGCCAGCAGCACAACGGACTCCGAGCGGGGGTTCTTGTTCTTC. This codes for CASSTTDSERGFLFF.

In its sample, this clonotype was seen many times. A read error may account for a junction end that differs from germline. The chain couples TRBV5-1 to TRBJ1-1, with D unresolved. Germline V gives CDR1 SGHRS, CDR2 YFSETQ. The CDR3 sequence is 13 residues long. The CDR3 sequence: CASSLEVNTEAFF. The CDR3 DNA sequence: TGTGCCAGCAGCTTAGAGGTCAACACTGAAGCTTTCTTT.

The chain has TRBV19 and TRBJ2-3, with no clear D. CDR1 and CDR2 from the germline V gene are LNHDA and SQIVND (reference sequence). V was shortened by 3 bases and J by 8 bases, with 6 bases between the two germline ends. The CDR3 spans 11 residues. The CDR3 DNA reads TGTGCCAGTAGTATCCTGGGTACGCAGTATTTT. Its translation: CASSILGTQYF.

The J gene is TRBJ1-1, the V gene TRBV6-1, with 7 bases identical to TRBD1. Germline lookup yields CDR1 MNHNS and CDR2 SASEGT. The length of the CDR3 is 13 residues. The V and J ends lost 6 bases and 6 bases, in that order; junction bases with no gene match: 7. The CDR3 DNA reads as TGTGCCAGCAGCCGGGGACAGCAGGCTGAAGCTTTCTTT. This gives the protein CASSRGQQAEAFF.

The chain uses TRBV4-1 and TRBJ2-1, with 11 nucleotides matching TRBD1. Germline lookup yields CDR1 MGHRA and CDR2 YSYEKL. The CDR3 is made up of 17 amino acids. Trimming took 3 bases from V and 2 from J; bases not matched to a gene: 6. The CDR3 is CASSHRWGQGAYNEQFF. CDR3 nucleotide sequence: TGCGCCAGCAGCCACCGATGGGGACAGGGGGCCTACAATGAGCAGTTCTTC.

This clonotype was seen only a few times. The chain uses TRBV7-9 and TRBJ2-7; 7 bases map to TRBD2. In germline, CDR1 is SEHNR, CDR2 FQNEAQ (reference sequence). The CDR3 is 14 residues long. V lost 7 bases to trimming and J lost 1 base; unmatched junction nucleotides: 7. The CDR3, as DNA: TGTGCCAGCATAAAAGCGGGATTATCCTACGAGCAGTACTTC. This encodes CASIKAGLSYEQYF.

The V gene is TRBV7-3, the J gene TRBJ2-3; TRBD1 is a possible D gene (5 bases). V was pared by 5 bases and J by 2 bases, with 8 bases between. Germline CDR1 is SGHTA and CDR2 is FQGTGA. CDR3 length equals 13 residues. CDR3 sequence: CASSPGITDTQYF. CDR3 sequence (DNA): TGTGCCAGCAGCCCAGGGATCACAGATACGCAGTATTTT. Combining the CDR3 with reference TRBV7-3 and TRBJ2-3 gives the whole variable domain GAGVSQTPSNKVTEKGKYVELRCDPISGHTALYWYRQSLGQGPEFLIYFQGTGAADDSGLPNDRFFAVRPEGSVSTLKIQRTERGDSAVYLCASSPGITDTQYFGPGTRLTVL.

The genes are TRBV19 and TRBJ2-7; D is undetermined. Trimming left V 1 base short and J 3 bases short, with 10 bases between. Germline V CDR1 and CDR2: LNHDA, SQIVND (reference sequence). The CDR3 contains 14 residues. The CDR3 protein is CASSIGLVYYEQYF. The CDR3 DNA sequence: TGTGCCAGTAGTATAGGTCTCGTCTACTACGAGCAGTACTTC.

This clonotype was detected only a few times. V is TRBV29-1 and J is TRBJ2-1, with TRBD1 matching over 12 bases. Germline V CDR1 and CDR2: SQVTM, ANQGSEA. J lost 13 bases, V lost 2 bases, and 9 bases had no gene match. CDR3 size: 14 residues. The CDR3: CSVETRDRGPEQFF. The CDR3 nucleotides are TGCAGCGTTGAAACTAGGGACAGGGGGCCGGAACAGTTCTTC.

This clonotype was recorded a few times. V is TRBV5-1 and J is TRBJ1-2, with D tentatively TRBD1 (6 bases). The CDR3 runs to 14 residues. The V and J ends lost 2 bases and 3 bases respectively, with 11 bases between them. Germline assignment: CDR1 SGHRS and CDR2 YFSETQ. This CDR3 is CASSLQGTDYGYTF. In nucleotides, the CDR3 is TGCGCCAGCAGCTTACAGGGTACGGACTATGGCTACACCTTC.